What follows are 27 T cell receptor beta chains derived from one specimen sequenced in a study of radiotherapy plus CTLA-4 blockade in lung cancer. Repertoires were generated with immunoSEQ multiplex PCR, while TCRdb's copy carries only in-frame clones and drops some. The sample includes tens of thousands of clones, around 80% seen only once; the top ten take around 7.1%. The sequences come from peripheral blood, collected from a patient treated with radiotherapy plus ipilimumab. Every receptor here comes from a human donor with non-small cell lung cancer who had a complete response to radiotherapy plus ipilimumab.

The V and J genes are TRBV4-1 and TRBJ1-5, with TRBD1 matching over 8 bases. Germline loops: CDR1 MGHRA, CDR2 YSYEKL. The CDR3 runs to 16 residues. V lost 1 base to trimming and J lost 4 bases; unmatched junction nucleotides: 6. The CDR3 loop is CASSQGFRGLNQPQHF. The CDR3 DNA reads TGCGCCAGCAGCCAAGGTTTCAGGGGGCTGAATCAGCCCCAGCATTTT.

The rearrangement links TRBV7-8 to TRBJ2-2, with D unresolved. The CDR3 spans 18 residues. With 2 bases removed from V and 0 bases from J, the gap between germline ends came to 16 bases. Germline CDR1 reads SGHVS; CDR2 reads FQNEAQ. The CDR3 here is CASSLNPRAGANTGELFF. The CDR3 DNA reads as TGTGCCAGCAGCTTAAACCCCCGGGCAGGAGCGAACACCGGGGAGCTGTTTTTT.

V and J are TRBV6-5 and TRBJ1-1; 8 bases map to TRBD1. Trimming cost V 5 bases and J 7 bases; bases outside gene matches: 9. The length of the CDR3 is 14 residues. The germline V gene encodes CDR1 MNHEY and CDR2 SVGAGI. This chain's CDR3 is CASSPTGETIEAFF. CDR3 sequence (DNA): TGTGCCAGCAGTCCGACAGGGGAGACAATTGAAGCTTTCTTT.

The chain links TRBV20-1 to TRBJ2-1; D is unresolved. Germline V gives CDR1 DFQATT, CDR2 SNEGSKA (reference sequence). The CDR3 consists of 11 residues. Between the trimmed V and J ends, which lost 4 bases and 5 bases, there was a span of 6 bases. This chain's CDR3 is CSANVHNEQFF. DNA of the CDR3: TGCAGTGCTAATGTCCACAATGAGCAGTTCTTC.

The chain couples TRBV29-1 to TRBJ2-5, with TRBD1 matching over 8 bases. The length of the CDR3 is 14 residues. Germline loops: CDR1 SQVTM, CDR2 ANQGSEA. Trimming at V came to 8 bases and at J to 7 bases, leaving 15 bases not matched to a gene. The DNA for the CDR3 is TGCAGCCTTTGGGCGGGGCAGGGGGCCCGGACCCAGTACTTC. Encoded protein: CSLWAGQGARTQYF.

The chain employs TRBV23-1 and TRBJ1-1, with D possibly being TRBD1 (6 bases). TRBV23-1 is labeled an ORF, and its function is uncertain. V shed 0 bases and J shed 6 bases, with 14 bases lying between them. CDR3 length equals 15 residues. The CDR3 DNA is TGCGCCAGCAGTCAATCGTTCGGGGGGGCGGCTGAAGCTTTCTTT. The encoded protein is CASSQSFGGAAEAFF.

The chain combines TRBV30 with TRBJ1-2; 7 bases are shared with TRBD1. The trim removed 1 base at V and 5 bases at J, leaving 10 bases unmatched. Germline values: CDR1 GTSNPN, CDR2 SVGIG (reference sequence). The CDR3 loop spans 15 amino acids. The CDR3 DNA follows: TGTGCCTGGAGTGCGTACAGGGGCGTGATGTATGGCTACACCTTC. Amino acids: CAWSAYRGVMYGYTF.

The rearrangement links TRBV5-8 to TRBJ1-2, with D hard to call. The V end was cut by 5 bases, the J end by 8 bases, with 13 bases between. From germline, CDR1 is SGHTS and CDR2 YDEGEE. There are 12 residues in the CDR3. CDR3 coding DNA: TGTGCCAGCAGAACGGGATCGAGGGGCTACACCTTC. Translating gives CASRTGSRGYTF.

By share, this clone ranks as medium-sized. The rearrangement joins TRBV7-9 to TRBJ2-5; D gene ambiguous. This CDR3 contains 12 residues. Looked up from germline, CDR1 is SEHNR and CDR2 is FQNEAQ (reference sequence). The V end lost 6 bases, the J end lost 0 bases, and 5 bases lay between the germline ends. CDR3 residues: CASRTDQETQYF. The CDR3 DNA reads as TGTGCCAGCAGGACGGACCAAGAGACCCAGTACTTC.

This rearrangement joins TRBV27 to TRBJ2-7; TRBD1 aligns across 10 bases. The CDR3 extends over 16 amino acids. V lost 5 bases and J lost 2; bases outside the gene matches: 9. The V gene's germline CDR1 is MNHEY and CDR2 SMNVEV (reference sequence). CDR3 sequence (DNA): TGTGCCAGCAGTCACTGGGCGGGACAGGGGACCTACGAGCAGTACTTC. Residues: CASSHWAGQGTYEQYF.

The CDR3 loop reads CASSPQRSDYGYTF. The CDR3 DNA reads TGTGCCAGCAGCCCCCAAAGAAGTGACTATGGCTACACCTTC. The genes are TRBV7-2 and TRBJ1-2; D is uncertain. Trimming stripped 5 bases from V and 3 bases from J, with 13 bases between. The CDR3 has 14 residues. Germline V gene data show CDR1 as SGHTA and CDR2 as FQGNSA.

DNA of the CDR3: TGTGCCAGCAGTTATTTGGATTCACCCCTCCACTTT. Amino acid sequence: CASSYLDSPLHF. This chain links TRBV6-5 with TRBJ1-6; D call uncertain. The CDR3 is made up of 12 amino acids. The V end was cut by 3 bases, the J end by 8 bases, with 5 bases between. Germline V gene lookup returns CDR1 MNHEY and CDR2 SVGAGI.

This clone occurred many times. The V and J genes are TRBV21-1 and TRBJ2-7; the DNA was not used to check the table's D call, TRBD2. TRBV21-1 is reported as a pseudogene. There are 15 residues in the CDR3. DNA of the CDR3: TGTGCCAGCAGCAAAGTTGGGTCAGACTCCTACGAGCAGTACGTC. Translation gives CASSKVGSDSYEQYV.

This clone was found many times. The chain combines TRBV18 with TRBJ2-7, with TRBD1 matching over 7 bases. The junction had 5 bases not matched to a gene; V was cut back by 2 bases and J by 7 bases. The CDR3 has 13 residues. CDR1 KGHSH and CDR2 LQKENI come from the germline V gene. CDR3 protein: CASSPGVDREQYF. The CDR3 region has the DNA TGTGCCAGCTCACCAGGGGTGGACAGGGAGCAGTACTTC.

CDR3 in amino acids: CSARDEPEQFF. CDR3 DNA sequence: TGCAGTGCTAGAGATGAGCCTGAGCAGTTCTTC. The chain employs TRBV20-1 and TRBJ2-1; D remains ambiguous. Germline values: CDR1 DFQATT, CDR2 SNEGSKA (reference sequence). Between the trimmed V and J ends, which lost 0 bases and 9 bases, there was a span of 6 bases. This CDR3 contains 11 residues.

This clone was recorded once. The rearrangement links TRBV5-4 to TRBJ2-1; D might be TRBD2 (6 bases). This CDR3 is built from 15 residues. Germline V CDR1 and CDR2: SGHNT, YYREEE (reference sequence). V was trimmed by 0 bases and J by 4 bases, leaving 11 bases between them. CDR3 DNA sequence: TGTGCCAGCAGCTTGGGACGTCGGGGGTACAATGAGCAGTTCTTC. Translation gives CASSLGRRGYNEQFF. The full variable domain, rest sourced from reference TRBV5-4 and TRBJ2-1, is ETGVTQSPTHLIKTRGQQVTLRCSSQSGHNTVSWYQQALGQGPQFIFQYYREEENGRGNFPPRFSGLQFPNYSSELNVNALELDDSALYLCASSLGRRGYNEQFFGPGTRLTVL.

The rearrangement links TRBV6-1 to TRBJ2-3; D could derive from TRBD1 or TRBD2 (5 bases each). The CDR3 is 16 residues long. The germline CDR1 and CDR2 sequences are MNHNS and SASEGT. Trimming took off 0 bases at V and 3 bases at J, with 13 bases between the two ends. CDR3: CASSEARGEGTDTQYF. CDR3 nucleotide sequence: TGTGCCAGCAGTGAAGCGCGAGGGGAAGGGACAGATACGCAGTATTTT.

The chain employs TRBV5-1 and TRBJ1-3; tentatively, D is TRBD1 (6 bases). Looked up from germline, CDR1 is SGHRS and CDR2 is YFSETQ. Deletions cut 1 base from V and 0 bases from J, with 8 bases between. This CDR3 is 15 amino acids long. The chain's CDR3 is CASSLTGRSGNTIYF. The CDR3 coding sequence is TGCGCCAGCAGCTTGACAGGGCGCTCTGGAAACACCATATATTTT.

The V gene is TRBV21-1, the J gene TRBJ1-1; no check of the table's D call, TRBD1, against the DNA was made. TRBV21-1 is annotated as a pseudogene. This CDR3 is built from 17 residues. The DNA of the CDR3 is TGTGCCAGCAGCATTCGGACAGGGGGCCCCGTGAACACTGAAGCTTTCTTT. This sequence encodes CASSIRTGGPVNTEAFF.

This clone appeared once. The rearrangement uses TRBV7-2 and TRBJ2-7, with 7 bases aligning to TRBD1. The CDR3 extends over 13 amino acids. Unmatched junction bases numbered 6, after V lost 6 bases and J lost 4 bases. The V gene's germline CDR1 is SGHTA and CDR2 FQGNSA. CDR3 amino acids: CASSRDSYYEQYV. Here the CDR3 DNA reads TGTGCCAGCAGTCGGGACAGCTATTACGAGCAGTACGTC.

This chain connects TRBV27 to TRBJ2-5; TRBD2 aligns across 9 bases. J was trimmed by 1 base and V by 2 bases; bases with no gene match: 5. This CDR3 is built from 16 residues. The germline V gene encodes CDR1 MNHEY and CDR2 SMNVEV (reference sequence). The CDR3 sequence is CASSLRSGGIQETQYF. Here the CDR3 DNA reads TGTGCCAGCAGTTTAAGGAGCGGGGGGATCCAAGAGACCCAGTACTTC.

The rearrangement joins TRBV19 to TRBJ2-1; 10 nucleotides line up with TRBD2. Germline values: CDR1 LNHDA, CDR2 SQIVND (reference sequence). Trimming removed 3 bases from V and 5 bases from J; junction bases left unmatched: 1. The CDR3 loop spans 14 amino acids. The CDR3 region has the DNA TGTGCCAGTAGTATTGGACTAGCGGACAATGAGCAGTTCTTC. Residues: CASSIGLADNEQFF.

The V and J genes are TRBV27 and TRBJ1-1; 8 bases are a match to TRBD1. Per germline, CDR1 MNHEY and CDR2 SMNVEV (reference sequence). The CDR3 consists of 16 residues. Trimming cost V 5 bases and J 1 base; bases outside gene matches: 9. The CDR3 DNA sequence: TGTGCCAGCAGTCTCGGGACAGGCCACCCGAACACTGAAGCTTTCTTT. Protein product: CASSLGTGHPNTEAFF.

CDR3 sequence reads: CASSLRAGGVETQYF. The DNA for the CDR3 is TGTGCCAGCAGCTTAAGAGCGGGAGGAGTGGAGACCCAGTACTTC. The chain employs TRBV7-2 and TRBJ2-5; 9 positions match TRBD2. Trimming removed 2 bases from V and 5 bases from J; junction bases left unmatched: 6. The CDR3 is made up of 15 amino acids. From germline, CDR1 is SGHTA and CDR2 FQGNSA.

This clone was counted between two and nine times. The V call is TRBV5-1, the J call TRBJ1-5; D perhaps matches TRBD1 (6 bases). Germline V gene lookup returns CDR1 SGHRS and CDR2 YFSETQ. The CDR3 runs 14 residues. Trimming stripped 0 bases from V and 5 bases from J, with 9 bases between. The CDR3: CASSLVSGDQPQHF. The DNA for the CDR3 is TGCGCCAGCAGCTTGGTGTCAGGGGATCAGCCCCAGCATTTT.

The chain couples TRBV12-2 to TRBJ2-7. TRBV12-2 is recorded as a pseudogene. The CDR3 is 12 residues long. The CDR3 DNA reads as TGTGCAAGTCGCTTAAGAACCTACGAGCAGTACTTC. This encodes CASRLRTYEQYF.

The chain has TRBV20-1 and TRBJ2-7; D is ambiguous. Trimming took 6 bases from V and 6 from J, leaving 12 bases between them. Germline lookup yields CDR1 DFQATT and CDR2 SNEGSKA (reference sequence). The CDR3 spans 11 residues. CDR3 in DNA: TGCAGTGCCCCGTACCGGGCCGAGCAGTACTTC. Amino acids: CSAPYRAEQYF.